The rows below give T cell receptor beta chains drawn from one sample of a study of neurological immune-mediated disorders. TCRdb independently ran MiXCR on the 5' RACE reads; one entry per CDR3 protein. The sample contains over 20,000 distinct CDR3 sequences, less than 11% of which appear only once. The sequenced sample consisted of PBMCs. The receptors were sampled from a woman in her sixties with HTLV-1-associated myelopathy (HAM/TSP). The CDR3 runs from the conserved cysteine through the conserved F or W. The D gene is left open where the match is weak. The listing skips clone size in some rows; elsewhere it reads once, few, many or a size class.

J | V | size | D | CDR3 | DNA
TRBJ1-2 | TRBV20-1 | many | . | CSARVGAGGYTF | TGCAGTGCTAGAGTAGGGGCGGGGGGCTACACCTTC
TRBJ2-7 | TRBV5-1 | many | TRBD2 | CASKGTSGDLYEQYF | TGCGCCAGCAAAGGGACTAGCGGTGACCTCTACGAGCAGTACTTC
TRBJ2-7 | TRBV6-5 | many | TRBD1 | CASSNDRGGYEQYF | TGTGCCAGCAGTAACGACAGGGGTGGCTACGAGCAGTACTTC
TRBJ2-7 | TRBV5-1 | . | . | CASSTSPLGHRYF | TGCGCCAGCAGTACCAGCCCCCTCGGGCATCGGTACTTC
TRBJ1-6 | TRBV5-1 | . | . | CASSFYICSARDGSFDNSPLHF | .
TRBJ1-5 | TRBV20-1 | many | . | CSARDEDGVSNQPQHF | TGCAGTGCTAGAGATGAGGACGGGGTAAGCAATCAGCCCCAGCATTTT
TRBJ2-2 | TRBV5-1 | many | . | CASTLLGGQTNTGELFF | TGCGCCAGCACCCTCCTGGGGGGACAGACCAACACCGGGGAGCTGTTTTTT
TRBJ1-2 | TRBV20-1 | many | TRBD1 | CSARGPGQGLSNYGYTF | TGCAGTGCTAGAGGGCCCGGACAGGGTCTATCTAACTATGGCTACACCTTC
TRBJ2-4 | TRBV7-2 | many | . | CASSLASSGNIQYF | TGTGCCAGCAGCTTAGCTTCAAGTGGAAACATTCAGTACTTC
TRBJ1-6 | TRBV2 | many | . | CASSEVAVRDNSPLHF | TGTGCCAGCAGTGAAGTGGCCGTCAGAGATAATTCACCCCTCCACTTT
TRBJ1-5 | TRBV7-3 | . | TRBD1 | CASSFTGQGDQPQHF | TGTGCCAGCAGCTTCACCGGACAGGGTGATCAGCCCCAGCATTTT
TRBJ2-2 | TRBV20-1 | many | . | CSANGGADHNTGELFF | TGCAGTGCTAACGGGGGAGCGGACCACAACACCGGGGAGCTGTTTTTT
TRBJ2-3 | TRBV5-1 | many | . | CASSLGIGAGTTDTQYF | TGCGCCAGCAGCTTGGGAATTGGTGCGGGGACCACAGATACGCAGTATTTT
TRBJ1-6 | TRBV5-1 | many | . | CASSDPRGVGNSPLHF | TGCGCCAGCAGCGACCCGCGTGGGGTAGGGAATTCACCCCTCCACTTT
TRBJ2-7 | TRBV20-1 | many | . | CSARDVRTYEQYF | TGCAGTGCTAGAGACGTTCGGACCTACGAGCAGTACTTC
TRBJ2-3 | TRBV10-3 | many | . | CAISAKGGVTDTQYF | TGTGCCATCAGTGCTAAGGGTGGAGTCACAGATACGCAGTATTTT
TRBJ1-1 | TRBV5-6 | many | . | CASSLVSKVNTEAFF | TGTGCCAGCAGCTTGGTCTCAAAAGTAAACACTGAAGCTTTCTTT
TRBJ1-2 | TRBV6-5 | many | . | CASSTTGRGGYTF | TGTGCCAGCAGTACAACAGGGAGGGGGGGCTACACCTTC
TRBJ2-3 | TRBV20-1 | many | TRBD2 | CSAKGGGAGDTQYF | TGCAGTGCTAAGGGCGGGGGGGCCGGAGATACGCAGTATTTT
TRBJ2-7 | TRBV4-2 | . | TRBD2 | CASSQDPSGVYEQYF | TGTGCCAGCAGCCAAGATCCTAGCGGGGTGTACGAGCAGTACTTC
TRBJ2-6 | TRBV28 | many | TRBD1 | CASSLWTGRTVGSGANVLTF | TGTGCCAGCAGTTTGTGGACAGGGCGGACTGTGGGCTCTGGGGCCAACGTCCTGACTTTC
TRBJ2-7 | TRBV27 | many | TRBD1 | CASSLDRGHEQYF | TGTGCCAGCAGTCTGGACAGGGGGCACGAGCAGTACTTC
TRBJ2-7 | TRBV2 | few | . | CASREYEQYF | TGTGCCAGCAGGGAGTACGAGCAGTACTTC
TRBJ1-6 | TRBV18 | many | . | CASSPVASSYNSPLHF | TGTGCCAGCTCACCAGTGGCGAGCTCCTATAATTCACCCCTCCACTTT
TRBJ2-1 | TRBV25-1 | many | TRBD1 | CASTGQVYNEQFF | TGTGCCAGCACCGGACAGGTCTACAATGAGCAGTTCTTC
TRBJ1-1 | TRBV6-4 | many | . | CASSEGQNTEAFF | TGTGCCAGCAGTGAGGGACAGAACACTGAAGCTTTCTTT
TRBJ1-2 | TRBV15 | medium-sized | . | CATSREGLRSGVDYGYTF | TGTGCCACCAGCAGAGAGGGCCTGCGCTCGGGAGTTGACTATGGCTACACCTTC
TRBJ1-3 | TRBV20-1 | . | . | CSSSRLDSGNTIYF | TGCAGTTCTAGCCGACTGGACTCTGGAAACACCATATATTTT
TRBJ2-1 | TRBV5-1 | medium-sized | TRBD1 | CASRRTGGNEQFF | TGCGCCAGCAGACGGACAGGGGGCAATGAGCAGTTCTTC
TRBJ1-4 | TRBV5-1 | many | . | CASSLEPGDEKLFF | TGCGCCAGCAGCTTGGAGCCAGGGGACGAAAAACTGTTTTTT
TRBJ2-3 | TRBV15 | few | . | CATSRGADPNTQYF | TGTGCCACCAGCAGAGGGGCTGATCCGAATACGCAGTATTTT
TRBJ1-1 | TRBV20-1 | many | TRBD1 | CSARAGQGRTEAFF | TGCAGTGCTAGAGCCGGACAGGGGCGCACTGAAGCTTTCTTT
TRBJ1-6 | TRBV5-1 | many | . | CASSGLQGNNSPLHF | TGCGCCAGCAGCGGCCTACAAGGGAATAATTCACCCCTCCACTTT
TRBJ2-7 | TRBV20-1 | medium-sized | . | CSARDVGGGSYEQYF | TGCAGTGCTAGAGATGTCGGAGGGGGCTCCTACGAGCAGTACTTC
TRBJ2-7 | TRBV20-1 | many | . | CSARALREGTYEQYF | TGCAGTGCTAGGGCTCTCCGCGAGGGAACCTACGAGCAGTACTTC
TRBJ1-4 | TRBV5-1 | many | . | CASSLTSNSNEKLFF | TGCGCCAGCAGCTTGACGTCGAATTCTAATGAAAAACTGTTTTTT
TRBJ2-3 | TRBV25-1 | many | . | CASSDFGADTQYF | TGTGCCAGCAGTGACTTTGGGGCAGATACGCAGTATTTT
TRBJ2-2 | TRBV7-9 | . | . | CVSSPKGGYDTEELFF | TGTGTCAGCAGCCCTAAGGGGGGTTATGACACCGAGGAGCTGTTTTTT
TRBJ1-5 | TRBV9 | many | . | CASSVGPGDNQPQHF | TGTGCCAGCAGCGTAGGACCAGGGGATAATCAGCCCCAGCATTTT
TRBJ2-3 | TRBV6-5 | many | . | CASRPMGLDPTDTQYF | TGTGCCAGCAGGCCGATGGGACTGGACCCCACAGATACGCAGTATTTT
TRBJ2-5 | TRBV20-1 | few | TRBD2 | CSARRPAGGETQYF | TGCAGTGCTAGAAGGCCGGCGGGGGGGGAGACCCAGTACTTC